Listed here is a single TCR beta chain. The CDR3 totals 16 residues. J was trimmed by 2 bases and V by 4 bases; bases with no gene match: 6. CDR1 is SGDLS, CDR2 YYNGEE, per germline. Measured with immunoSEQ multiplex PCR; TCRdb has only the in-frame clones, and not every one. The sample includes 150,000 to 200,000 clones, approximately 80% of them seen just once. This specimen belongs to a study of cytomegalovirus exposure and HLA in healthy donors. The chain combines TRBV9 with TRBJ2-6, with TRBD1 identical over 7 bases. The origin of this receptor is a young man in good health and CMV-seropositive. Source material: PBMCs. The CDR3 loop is CASSSLQGPGANVLTF. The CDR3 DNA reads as TGTGCCAGCAGCTCTCTACAGGGGCCTGGGGCCAACGTCCTGACTTTC.